What follows describes a single T cell receptor beta chain. V was cut by 0 bases and J by 8 bases, with 15 bases left in between. The germline CDR1 and CDR2 sequences are MNHNS and SASEGT. The CDR3 covers 15 residues. The data were obtained in a study of blood T cell repertoires in COVID-19. Authors' processing steps: Reference gene primer amplification gave nucleated cell count estimates. Clones were sequenced by immunoSEQ multiplex PCR, and TCRdb holds only the in-frame ones, with some missing. Clone size and the V and J calls come from that table; the DNA yielded D and trimming. The table lists about 140,000 clones, 70% to 90% of them singletons.

The rearrangement joins TRBV6-1 to TRBJ2-3, with a tentative D call TRBD1 (5 bases). The receptor was derived from a woman aged 55-70 years with acute or convalescent COVID-19. The sample consisted of peripheral blood. For the CDR3, the DNA is TGTGCCAGCAGTGAAGCCGCGGCTGCTCAGGGTACGCAGTATTTT. It specifies CASSEAAAAQGTQYF.